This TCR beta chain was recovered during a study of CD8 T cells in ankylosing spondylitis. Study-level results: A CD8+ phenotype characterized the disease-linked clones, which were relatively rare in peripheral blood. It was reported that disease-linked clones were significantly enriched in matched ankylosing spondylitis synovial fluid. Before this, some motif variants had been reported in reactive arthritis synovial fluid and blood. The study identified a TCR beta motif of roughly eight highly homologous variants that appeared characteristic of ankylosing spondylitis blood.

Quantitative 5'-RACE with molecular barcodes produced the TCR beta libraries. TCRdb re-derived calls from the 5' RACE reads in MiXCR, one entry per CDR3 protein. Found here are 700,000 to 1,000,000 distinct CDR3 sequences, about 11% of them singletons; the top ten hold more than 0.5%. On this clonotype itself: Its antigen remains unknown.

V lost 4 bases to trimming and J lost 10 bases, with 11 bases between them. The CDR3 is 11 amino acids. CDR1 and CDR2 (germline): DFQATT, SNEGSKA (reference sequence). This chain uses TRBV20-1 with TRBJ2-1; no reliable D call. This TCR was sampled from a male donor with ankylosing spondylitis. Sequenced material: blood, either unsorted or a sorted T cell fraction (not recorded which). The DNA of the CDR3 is TGCAGTGCTAACGTCAGGAACGAGCAGTTCTTC. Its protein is CSANVRNEQFF.